This entry describes one TCR beta chain. This clonotype was seen a few times. The antigen it recognizes is unknown. No qualities accompany the bases; no much larger clone lies one base away. TCR repertoires of sorted CD4+ and CD8+ blood T cells from severe aplastic anemia patients and healthy subjects were deep-sequenced in the study. Ficoll-Paque density gradient centrifugation was used to isolate peripheral blood mononuclear cells. Before DNA extraction, CD4+ and CD8+ T cells were sorted with FACS or magnetic beads. This sample is drawn from a study of CD8+CD57+ T cells in acquired aplastic anemia (dated by TCRdb to about 2018). Some background on the complete study: On average, sorted CD4+ and CD8+ cells yielded about 3 ug of extracted DNA, with a range of about 0.17 to 27.4 ug. For healthy donor samples, the average read count was about 10 million for CD4+ cells and around 12 million for CD8+ cells.

Profiling of TCR beta VDJ combinations and CDR3 sequences used genomic DNA as the template. An Illumina HiSeq 2000 was used for TCR repertoire sequencing. The source study handled its data this way. TRBV/TRBJ rearrangement plots, CDR3 size and DJ length profiles, and Simpson's diversity index were used to evaluate the repertoires. The most abundant DNA sequence in the deep sequencing data was defined as the immunodominant clone. CDR3 amino acid sequences were checked for sharing between subjects and were compared against published repertoires and the VDJdb database. TCRdb handled the public reads itself, with Q25 trimming in fastp and clone calling in MiXCR, and kept productive beta chains. Each record represents a unique CDR3 protein, reported with the most common genes and DNA among its rows. Here the V and J calls rest on TCRdb's processing, not on the authors' analysis. For this sample the table gives 180,000 or so distinct CDR3 sequences, of which less than 55% were detected only once. The ten largest clonotypes hold 2.5% to 3.5% of the sample.

Study-level results and caveats: Between patients and healthy controls, no significant difference in CD8+ Simpson's diversity was found (P=0.060). Roughly 30 CD8+ CDR3 sequences were found to be shared between patients and controls, but these sequences appeared to be highly expressed in patients and within the immunodominant clones of the patients.

V and J are truncated by 1 base and 3 bases respectively, leaving an intervening sequence of 10 bases. Reading the germline V gene (reference sequence) gives CDR1 DFQATT and CDR2 SNEGSKA. The CDR3 sequence holds 14 residues, the cysteine and phenylalanine included. The entry retains the CDR3 DNA only, 42 bases that are in frame from base 1. The specimen sequenced was sorted CD4+, CD8+, or CD8+CD57+ T cells (not recorded which) from PBMCs. Here the chain combines TRBV20-1 and TRBJ1-3, and perhaps TRBD1 as D gene, on 6 matching bases. The receptor was isolated from a human donor in good health. In nucleotide form, the sequence is TGCAGTGCTAGAGGGGGGGCTAGTGGAAACACCATATATTTT. This gives the protein CSARGGASGNTIYF.